Listed here is a single T cell receptor (beta chain). This sample was included in a study of blood T cell repertoires in COVID-19. Study in general: From the United States, Italy and Spain came samples of acute and convalescent COVID-19. Sources were T cells, B-cell-depleted T cells, or PBMCs; the material itself was cDNA or gDNA.

Original processing methods: Researchers report that nucleated cell counts were estimated from reference gene primer amplification. Sequencing used immunoSEQ multiplex PCR; TCRdb keeps in-frame clones, though not all of them. V, J and clone size reflect that table, while D and trimming were determined from the DNA. The repertoire consists of 30,000 to 35,000 clones, with around four fifths occurring once and the leading ten covering about 7.4%. The CDR3 has 18 residues. Per germline, CDR1 SNHLY and CDR2 FYNNEI. V lost 6 bases and J lost 3; bases outside the gene matches: 11. Source material: peripheral blood. V and J are TRBV2 and TRBJ2-1; TRBD2 matches 13 bases. This TCR was recovered from a woman aged 60-75 years with acute or convalescent COVID-19. The CDR3 DNA reads as TGTGCCAGCAGGGCGGAAAGGACTAGCGGGGGCCACTACAATGAGCAGTTCTTC. Its translation: CASRAERTSGGHYNEQFF.